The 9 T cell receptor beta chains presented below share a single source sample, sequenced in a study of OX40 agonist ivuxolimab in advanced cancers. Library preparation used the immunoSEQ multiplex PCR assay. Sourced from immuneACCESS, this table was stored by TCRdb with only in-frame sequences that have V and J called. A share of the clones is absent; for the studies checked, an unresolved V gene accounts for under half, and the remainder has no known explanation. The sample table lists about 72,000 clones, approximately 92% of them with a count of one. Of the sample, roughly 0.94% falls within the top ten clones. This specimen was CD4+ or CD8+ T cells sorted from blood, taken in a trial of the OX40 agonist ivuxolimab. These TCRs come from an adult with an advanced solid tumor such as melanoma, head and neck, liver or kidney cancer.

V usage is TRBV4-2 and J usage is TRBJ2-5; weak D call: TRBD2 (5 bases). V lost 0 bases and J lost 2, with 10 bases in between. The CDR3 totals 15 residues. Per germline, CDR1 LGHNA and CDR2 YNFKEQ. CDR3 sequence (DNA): TGTGCCAGCAGCCAAGATGCTAGCCGACAAGAGACCCAGTACTTC. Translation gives CASSQDASRQETQYF.

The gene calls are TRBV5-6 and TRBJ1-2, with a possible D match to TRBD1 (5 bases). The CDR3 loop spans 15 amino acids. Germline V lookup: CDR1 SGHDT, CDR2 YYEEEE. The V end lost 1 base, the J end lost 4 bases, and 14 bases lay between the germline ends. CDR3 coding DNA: TGTGCCAGCAGCTTGCTCCAGCAGGGTGGCTATGGCTACACCTTC. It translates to CASSLLQQGGYGYTF.

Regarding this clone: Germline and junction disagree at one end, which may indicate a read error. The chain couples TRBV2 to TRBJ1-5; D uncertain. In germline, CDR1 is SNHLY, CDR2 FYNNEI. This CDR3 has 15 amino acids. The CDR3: CASSESRYSDQPQHF. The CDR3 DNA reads TGTGCCAGCAGTGAATCCAGATATAGCGATCAGCCCCAGCATTTT.

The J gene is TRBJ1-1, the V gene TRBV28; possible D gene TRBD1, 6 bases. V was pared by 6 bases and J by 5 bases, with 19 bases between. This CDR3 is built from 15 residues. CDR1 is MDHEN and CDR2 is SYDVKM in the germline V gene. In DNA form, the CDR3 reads TGTGCCAGCAGGCTTACTGGGGGGGCTGCTACTGAAGCTTTCTTT. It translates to CASRLTGGAATEAFF.

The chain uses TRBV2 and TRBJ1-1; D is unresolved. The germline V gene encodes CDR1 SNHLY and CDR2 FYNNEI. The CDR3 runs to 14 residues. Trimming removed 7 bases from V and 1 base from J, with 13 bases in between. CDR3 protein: CASKFMEANTEAFF. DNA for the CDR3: TGTGCCAGCAAATTCATGGAGGCGAACACTGAAGCTTTCTTT.

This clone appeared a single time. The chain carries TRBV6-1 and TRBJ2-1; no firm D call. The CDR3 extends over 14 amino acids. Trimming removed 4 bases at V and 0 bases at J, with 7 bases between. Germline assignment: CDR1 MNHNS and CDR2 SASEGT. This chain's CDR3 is CASSAVSSYNEQFF. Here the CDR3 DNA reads TGTGCCAGCAGTGCAGTGAGCTCCTACAATGAGCAGTTCTTC.

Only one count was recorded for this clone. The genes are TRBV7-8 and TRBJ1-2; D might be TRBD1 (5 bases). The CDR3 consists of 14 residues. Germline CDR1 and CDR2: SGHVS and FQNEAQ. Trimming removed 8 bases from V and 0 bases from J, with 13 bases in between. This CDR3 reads CASVPDRANYGYTF. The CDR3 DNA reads TGTGCCAGCGTACCAGACAGAGCTAACTATGGCTACACCTTC.

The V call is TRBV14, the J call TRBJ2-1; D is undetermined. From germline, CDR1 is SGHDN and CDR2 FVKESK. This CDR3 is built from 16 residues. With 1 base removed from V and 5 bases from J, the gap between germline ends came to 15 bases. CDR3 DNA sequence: TGTGCCAGCAGCCAAGTTTTGGGGTACGGCGACAATGAGCAGTTCTTC. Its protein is CASSQVLGYGDNEQFF.

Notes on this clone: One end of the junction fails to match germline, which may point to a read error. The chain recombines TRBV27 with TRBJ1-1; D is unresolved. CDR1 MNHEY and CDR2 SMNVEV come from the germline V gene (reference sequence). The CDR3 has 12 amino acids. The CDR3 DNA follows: TGTGCCAGCAGTATATCGGGCACTGAAGCTTTCTTT. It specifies CASSISGTEAFF.